This section outlines one T cell receptor (beta chain) sequence together with its context. The germline CDR1 and CDR2 sequences are MNHEY and SVGAGI. Between the trimmed V and J ends, which lost 5 bases and 0 bases, there was a span of 11 bases. CDR3 length: 14 amino acids. This sample was taken from a study of blood T cell repertoires in COVID-19. Study-wide background: Collection of acute and convalescent COVID-19 samples took place in the United States, Italy and Spain. T cells, B-cell-depleted T cells, or PBMCs provided the cDNA or gDNA that served as material.

Source study methods: Reference gene primer amplification yielded estimated nucleated cell counts. The assay was immunoSEQ multiplex PCR, and TCRdb's table has in-frame clones only and misses some. The V and J calls and clone size come from that table; D and trimming were worked out from the DNA. The sample holds roughly 93,000 clones, around 89% seen once. The origin of this receptor is a man aged 45 to 65 with acute or convalescent COVID-19. The sample taken for sequencing was peripheral blood. V and J are TRBV6-5 and TRBJ2-7; maybe TRBD1 (6 bases). CDR3 coding DNA: TGTGCCAGCAGTCCCAGGACAGTCTCCTACGAGCAGTACTTC. Amino acid sequence: CASSPRTVSYEQYF.